Listed below are T cell receptor beta chains from one sample, sequenced in a study of beta chain features in type 1 diabetes. Libraries were prepared by immunoSEQ multiplex PCR; TCRdb keeps only in-frame clonotypes and omits some of them. The profile shows around 280,000 clones, 15% of them singletons. Sequenced: naive CD4+ T cells from blood. These receptors were collected from a man between 18 and 35 years old with type 1 diabetes. CDR3s include the opening cysteine and the closing phenylalanine or tryptophan.

>TRBV28|TRBJ2-7
CASSSSGRAEEQYF
>TRBV15|TRBJ2-7
CATSRSPGLAGGFYEQYF
>TRBV7-9|TRBJ2-7
CASSLALGQASYEQYF
>TRBV14|TRBJ2-1
CASSQFQGGNEQFF
>TRBV6-5|TRBJ2-7
CASSNHLNREREQYF
>TRBV4-3|TRBJ2-3
CASSLTGDADTQYF
>TRBV6-5|TRBJ2-1
CASSYGPSEQFF
>TRBV10-3|TRBJ1-1
CAISLGQGNTEAFF
>TRBV7-8|TRBJ1-5
CASSLTAYNQPQHF
>TRBV5-4|TRBJ2-1
CASDPGLAGGLEQFF
>TRBV7-8|TRBJ2-7
CASSLTLAGGYEQYF
>TRBV6-6|TRBJ2-1
CATLHRGSGNEQFF
>TRBV28|TRBJ2-2
CASSQQGVTGELFF
>TRBV19|TRBJ2-7
CASRGVAGEQYF
>TRBV2|TRBJ1-1
CASSPQLNTEAFF
>TRBV29-1|TRBJ1-3
CSVAPRTAGSGNTIYF
>TRBV15|TRBJ2-2
CATSVGRENTGELFF
>TRBV6-5|TRBJ2-1
CASSYTWAGNEQFF
>TRBV11-2|TRBJ2-4
CASSSWGTVEAKNIQYF
>TRBV27|TRBJ2-1
CASSPRGPPSGIDEQFF
>TRBV15|TRBJ2-6
CATSSPLQVSGANVLTF
>TRBV7-2|TRBJ2-6
CASSPSQGMSGANVLTF
>TRBV5-1|TRBJ2-7
CASSSHFSGGTEQYF
>TRBV27|TRBJ2-3
CASSLRAPSTDTQYF
>TRBV7-2|TRBJ2-3
CASSLTSGGVDTQYF
>TRBV5-4|TRBJ2-3
CASSLVSRSTDTQYF
>TRBV7-2|TRBJ2-1
CASSLVRTSGYSEQFF
>TRBV29-1|TRBJ2-5
CSGLTTGGRETQYF
>TRBV6-4|TRBJ2-1
CASGNTGDRGPNEQFF
>TRBV6-6|TRBJ1-5
CASSMDSGLNPQHF
>TRBV6-5|TRBJ1-1
CASSRSGMNTEAFF
>TRBV7-9|TRBJ1-4
CASRGVNEKLFF
>TRBV4-2|TRBJ2-3
CASSQDLWRAGDTQYF
>TRBV11-2|TRBJ2-5
CASSLGRSRGFAYF
>TRBV27|TRBJ2-6
CASSLSSGANVLTF
>TRBV4-1|TRBJ2-1
CASSQGRSRTDTKDNEQFF
>TRBV7-2|TRBJ2-1
CASSSQRLAGTNEQFF
>TRBV29-1|TRBJ2-5
CSVAYYQETQYF
>TRBV28|TRBJ1-5
CASSLQGAYNQPQHF
>TRBV7-9|TRBJ2-7
CASSSPGLGGIYEQYF
>TRBV25-1|TRBJ1-2
CASSDRTALNYGYTF
>TRBV12-5|TRBJ2-1
CASGLVRGSSYNEQFF
>TRBV10-2|TRBJ2-5
CASSLSQTQYF
>TRBV5-1|TRBJ2-2
CASSLSGGRDGELFF
>TRBV11-2|TRBJ2-2
CASTQNTGELFF
>TRBV6-6|TRBJ2-2
CASSSYATSSGELFF
>TRBV7-2|TRBJ2-7
CASSLTFTYEQYF
>TRBV9|TRBJ2-7
CASSLGPGSEQYF